Listed here are 8 T cell receptor beta chains from one sample, sequenced in a study of cytomegalovirus exposure and HLA in healthy donors (dated by TCRdb to between 2016 and 2019). Library construction relied on the immunoSEQ multiplex PCR assay. For the multiplex PCR, a mixture combining 60 forward primers for TCR Vbeta segments and 13 reverse primers for TCR Jbeta segments was used. As stored in TCRdb, this immuneACCESS dataset retains in-frame rearrangements with V and J assigned. A fraction of the clones does not appear; measured against another copy, unresolved V genes explain less than half of the discrepancy, and the remainder lacks a known reason. The sample table shows more than 55,000 clones, and 80% are seen once. The ten most abundant clones make up around 4.2% of the sample. Source material: PBMCs. These receptors all stem from a woman in her forties in good health and CMV-seronegative.

CDR3 amino acids: CASSPLGPGNTIYF. The CDR3 bases are TGTGCCAGCAGCCCCCTGGGGCCAGGAAACACCATATATTTT. The J gene is TRBJ1-3, the V gene TRBV14; TRBD1 might be the D (5 bases). There are 14 residues in the CDR3. The V and J ends lost 4 bases and 4 bases respectively, with 11 bases between them. Germline CDR1 reads SGHDN; CDR2 reads FVKESK.

CDR3 region: CASSGDSLNTEAFF. The CDR3 DNA reads as TGCGCCAGCAGCGGGGACAGCTTGAACACTGAAGCTTTCTTT. The rearrangement joins TRBV5-1 to TRBJ1-1; 7 positions match TRBD1. The V segment lost 4 bases and the J segment 0 bases; nucleotides outside the gene matches: 3. The germline V gene has CDR1 SGHRS and CDR2 YFSETQ. The CDR3 runs to 14 residues. Complete variable domain (other parts from reference TRBV5-1 and TRBJ1-1): KAGVTQTPRYLIKTRGQQVTLSCSPISGHRSVSWYQQTPGQGLQFLFEYFSETQRNKGNFPGRFSGRQFSNSRSEMNVSTLELGDSALYLCASSGDSLNTEAFFGQGTRLTVV.

The CDR3 region has the DNA TGTGCCAGCAGTTCTAGCGGGAGCTTCAATGAGCAGTTCTTC. Translation gives CASSSSGSFNEQFF. The V and J genes are TRBV27 and TRBJ2-1; 10 bases agree with TRBD2. The J segment lost 6 bases and the V segment lost 4 bases, leaving 3 bases of the junction unmatched. Per the germline V gene, CDR1 is MNHEY and CDR2 is SMNVEV (reference sequence). The CDR3 sequence is 14 residues long.

This clone appeared once. The chain joins TRBV4-2 to TRBJ2-2; D perhaps matches TRBD1 (5 bases). Trimming took 3 bases from V and 6 from J, leaving 20 bases between them. The CDR3 contains 17 residues. The germline V gene has CDR1 LGHNA and CDR2 YNFKEQ. Here the CDR3 DNA reads TGTGCCAGCAGCCAGAGCGCCCTAGGGGTCCCAGCCGGGGAGCTGTTTTTT. This sequence encodes CASSQSALGVPAGELFF.

Of note for this clone: This specimen includes other DNA sequences encoding the same CDR3. The chain has TRBV4-1 and TRBJ1-1, with a weak D call TRBD1 (5 bases). The germline V gene encodes CDR1 MGHRA and CDR2 YSYEKL. The CDR3 runs to 16 residues. V was clipped by 2 bases and J by 1 base, with 14 bases between them. This chain's CDR3 is CASSQLAGTANTEAFF. CDR3 sequence (DNA): TGCGCCAGCAGCCAATTGGCAGGGACTGCGAACACTGAAGCTTTCTTT.

The chain links TRBV5-5 to TRBJ1-2, with 7 bases matching TRBD1. Trimming cost V 4 bases and J 8 bases; bases outside gene matches: 14. CDR3 length equals 15 residues. Per the germline V gene, CDR1 is SGHKS and CDR2 is YYEKEE (reference sequence). The CDR3 DNA follows: TGTGCCAGCAGCGCTCGTCACGACAGGGAAGGCGGCTACACCTTC. Translating it yields CASSARHDREGGYTF. Full variable domain (rest looked up from reference TRBV5-5 and TRBJ1-2): DAGVTQSPTHLIKTRGQQVTLRCSPISGHKSVSWYQQVLGQGPQFIFQYYEKEERGRGNFPDRFSARQFPNYSSELNVNALLLGDSALYLCASSARHDREGGYTFGSGTRLTVV.

The chain uses TRBV28 and TRBJ1-5; the match to TRBD1 covers 8 bases. With 2 bases clipped from V and 0 bases from J, the junction kept 6 bases outside the gene matches. CDR1 and CDR2 (germline): MDHEN, SYDVKM. The CDR3 is 17 residues long. CDR3 region: CASSLVRTGNSNQPQHF. The CDR3 DNA sequence: TGTGCCAGCAGTTTAGTACGGACAGGGAATAGCAATCAGCCCCAGCATTTT.

V usage is TRBV9 and J usage is TRBJ2-1; 7 positions match TRBD2. The J segment lost 2 bases and the V segment lost 0 bases, leaving 8 bases of the junction unmatched. Germline CDR1 SGDLS, CDR2 YYNGEE. This CDR3 has 17 amino acids. The CDR3 loop is CASSVERTSRTYNEQFF. In nucleotides, the CDR3 is TGTGCCAGCAGCGTAGAGCGGACTAGTCGGACCTACAATGAGCAGTTCTTC.